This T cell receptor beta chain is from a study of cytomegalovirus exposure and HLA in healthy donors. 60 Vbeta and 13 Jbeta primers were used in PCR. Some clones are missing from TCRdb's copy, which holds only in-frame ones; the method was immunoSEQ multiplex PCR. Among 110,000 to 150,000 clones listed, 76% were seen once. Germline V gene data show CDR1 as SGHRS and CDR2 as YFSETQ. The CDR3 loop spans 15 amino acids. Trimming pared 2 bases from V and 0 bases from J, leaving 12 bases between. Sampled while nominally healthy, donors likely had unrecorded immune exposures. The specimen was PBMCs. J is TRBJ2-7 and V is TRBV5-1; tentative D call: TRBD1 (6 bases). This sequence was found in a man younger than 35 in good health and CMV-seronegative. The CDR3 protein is CASSFGGSSSYEQYF. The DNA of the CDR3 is TGCGCCAGCAGCTTTGGGGGCTCTAGCTCCTACGAGCAGTACTTC.